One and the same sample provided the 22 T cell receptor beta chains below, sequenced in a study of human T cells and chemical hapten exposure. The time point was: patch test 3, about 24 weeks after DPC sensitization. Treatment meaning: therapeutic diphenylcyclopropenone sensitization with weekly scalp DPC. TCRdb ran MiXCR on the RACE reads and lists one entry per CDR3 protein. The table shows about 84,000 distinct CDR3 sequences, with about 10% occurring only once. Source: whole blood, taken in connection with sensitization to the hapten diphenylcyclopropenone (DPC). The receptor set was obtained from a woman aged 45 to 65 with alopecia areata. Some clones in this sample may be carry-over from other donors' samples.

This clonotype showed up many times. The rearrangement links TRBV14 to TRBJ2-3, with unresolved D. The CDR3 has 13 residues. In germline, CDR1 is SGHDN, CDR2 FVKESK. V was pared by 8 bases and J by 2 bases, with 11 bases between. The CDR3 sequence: CASQARFTDTQYF. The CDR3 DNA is TGTGCCAGCCAAGCAAGGTTCACAGATACGCAGTATTTT. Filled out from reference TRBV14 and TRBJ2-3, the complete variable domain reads EAGVTQFPSHSVIEKGQTVTLRCDPISGHDNLYWYRRVMGKEIKFLLHFVKESKQDESGMPNNRFLAERTGGTYSTLKVQPAELEDSGVYFCASQARFTDTQYFGPGTRLTVL.

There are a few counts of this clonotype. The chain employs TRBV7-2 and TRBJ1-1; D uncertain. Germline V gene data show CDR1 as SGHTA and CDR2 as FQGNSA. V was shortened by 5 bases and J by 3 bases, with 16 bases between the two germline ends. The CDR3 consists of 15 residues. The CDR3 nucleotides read TGTGCCAGCAGCCCAAGCGGGGTGAGGTACACTGAAGCTTTCTTT. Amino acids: CASSPSGVRYTEAFF.

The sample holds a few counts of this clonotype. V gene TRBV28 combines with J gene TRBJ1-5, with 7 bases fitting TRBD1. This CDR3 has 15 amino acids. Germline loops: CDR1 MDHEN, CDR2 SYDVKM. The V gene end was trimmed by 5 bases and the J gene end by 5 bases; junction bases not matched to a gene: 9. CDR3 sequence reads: CASSPTGLNYQPQHF. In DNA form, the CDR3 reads TGTGCCAGCAGTCCGACAGGGCTAAACTATCAGCCCCAGCATTTT.

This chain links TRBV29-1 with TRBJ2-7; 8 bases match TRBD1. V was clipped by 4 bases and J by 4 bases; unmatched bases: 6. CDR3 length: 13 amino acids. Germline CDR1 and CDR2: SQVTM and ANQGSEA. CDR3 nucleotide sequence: TGCAGCGTTGTCTCAGGGGGCGTGTACGAGCAGTACTTC. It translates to CSVVSGGVYEQYF.

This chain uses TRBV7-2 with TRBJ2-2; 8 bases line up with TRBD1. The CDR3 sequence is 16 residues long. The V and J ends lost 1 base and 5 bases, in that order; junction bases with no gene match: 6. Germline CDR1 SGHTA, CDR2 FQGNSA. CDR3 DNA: TGTGCCAGCAGCTTAGTAACGACAGGGGTGACCGGGGAGCTGTTTTTT. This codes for CASSLVTTGVTGELFF.

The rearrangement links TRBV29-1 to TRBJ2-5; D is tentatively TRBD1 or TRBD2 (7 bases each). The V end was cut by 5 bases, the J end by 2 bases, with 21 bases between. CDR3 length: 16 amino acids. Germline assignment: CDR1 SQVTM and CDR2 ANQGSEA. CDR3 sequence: CSVLGGTATVQETQYF. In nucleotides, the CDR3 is TGCAGCGTTTTGGGGGGGACAGCTACCGTACAAGAGACCCAGTACTTC.

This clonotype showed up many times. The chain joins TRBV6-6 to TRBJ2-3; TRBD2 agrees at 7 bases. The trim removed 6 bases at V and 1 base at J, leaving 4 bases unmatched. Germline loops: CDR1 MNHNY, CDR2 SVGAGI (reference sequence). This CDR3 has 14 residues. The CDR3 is CASRRDYGTDTQYF. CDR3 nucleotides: TGTGCCAGCAGGAGGGACTACGGCACAGATACGCAGTATTTT.

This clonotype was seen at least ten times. CDR3 bases: TGTGCCAGCAGTTTATTTTTAACGTCGGACAGGGGCAATGAGCAGTTCTTC. Its protein product is CASSLFLTSDRGNEQFF. The chain is built from TRBV27 and TRBJ2-1; the match to TRBD1 covers 9 bases. The CDR3 is 17 amino acids. Trimming removed 1 base from V and 6 bases from J; junction bases left unmatched: 10. Germline CDR1 and CDR2: MNHEY and SMNVEV (reference sequence).

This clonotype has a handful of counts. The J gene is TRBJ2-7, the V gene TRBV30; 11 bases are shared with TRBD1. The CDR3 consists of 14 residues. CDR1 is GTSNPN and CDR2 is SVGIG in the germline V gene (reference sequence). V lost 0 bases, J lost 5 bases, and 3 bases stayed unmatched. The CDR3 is CAWSVRTGGDEQYF. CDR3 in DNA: TGTGCCTGGAGTGTTCGGACAGGGGGCGACGAGCAGTACTTC.

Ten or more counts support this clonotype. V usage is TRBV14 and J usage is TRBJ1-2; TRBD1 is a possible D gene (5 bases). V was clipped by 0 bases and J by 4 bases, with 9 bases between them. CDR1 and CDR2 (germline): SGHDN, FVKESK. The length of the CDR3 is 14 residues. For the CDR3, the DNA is TGTGCCAGCAGCCAAGATCCAGGGACCTATGGCTACACCTTC. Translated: CASSQDPGTYGYTF. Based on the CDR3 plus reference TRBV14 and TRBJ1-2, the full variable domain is EAGVTQFPSHSVIEKGQTVTLRCDPISGHDNLYWYRRVMGKEIKFLLHFVKESKQDESGMPNNRFLAERTGGTYSTLKVQPAELEDSGVYFCASSQDPGTYGYTFGSGTRLTVV.

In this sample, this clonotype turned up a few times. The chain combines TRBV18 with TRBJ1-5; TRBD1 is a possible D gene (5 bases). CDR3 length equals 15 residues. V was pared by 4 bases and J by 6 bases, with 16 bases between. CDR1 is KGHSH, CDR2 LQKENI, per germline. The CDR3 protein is CASSREAGQSQPQHF. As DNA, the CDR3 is TGTGCCAGCTCACGAGAGGCAGGGCAAAGTCAGCCCCAGCATTTT.

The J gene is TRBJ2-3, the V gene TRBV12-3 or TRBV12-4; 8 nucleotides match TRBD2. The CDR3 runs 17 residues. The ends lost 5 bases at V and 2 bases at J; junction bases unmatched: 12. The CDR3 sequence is CASSAALAGGNTDTQYF. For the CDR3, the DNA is TGTGCCAGCAGTGCGGCCCTAGCGGGCGGAAACACAGATACGCAGTATTTT.

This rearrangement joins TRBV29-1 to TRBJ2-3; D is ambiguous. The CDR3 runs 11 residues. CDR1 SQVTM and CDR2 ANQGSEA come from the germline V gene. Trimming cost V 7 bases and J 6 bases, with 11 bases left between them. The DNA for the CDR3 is TGCAGCGGCTTTGGTGCGGATACGCAGTATTTT. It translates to CSGFGADTQYF.

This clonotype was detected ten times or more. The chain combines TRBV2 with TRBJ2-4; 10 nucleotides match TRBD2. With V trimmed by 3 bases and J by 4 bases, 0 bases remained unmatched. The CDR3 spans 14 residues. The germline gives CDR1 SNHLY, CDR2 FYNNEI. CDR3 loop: CASSETSGKNIQYF. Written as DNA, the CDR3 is TGTGCCAGCAGTGAGACTAGCGGGAAAAACATTCAGTACTTC.

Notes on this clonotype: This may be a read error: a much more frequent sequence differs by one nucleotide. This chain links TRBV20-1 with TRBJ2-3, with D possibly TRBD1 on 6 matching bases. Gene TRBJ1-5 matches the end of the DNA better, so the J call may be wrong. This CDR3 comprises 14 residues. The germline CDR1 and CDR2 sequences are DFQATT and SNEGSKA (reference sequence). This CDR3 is CSARQGIGTDTQHF. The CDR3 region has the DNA TGCAGTGCTAGACAGGGGATCGGCACAGATACGCAGCATTTT.

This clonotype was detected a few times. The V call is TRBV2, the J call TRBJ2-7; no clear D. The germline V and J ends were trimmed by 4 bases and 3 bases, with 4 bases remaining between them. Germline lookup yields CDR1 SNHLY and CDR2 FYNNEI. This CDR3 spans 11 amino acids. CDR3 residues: CASSVNYEQYF. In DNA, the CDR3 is TGTGCCAGCAGTGTGAACTACGAGCAGTACTTC.

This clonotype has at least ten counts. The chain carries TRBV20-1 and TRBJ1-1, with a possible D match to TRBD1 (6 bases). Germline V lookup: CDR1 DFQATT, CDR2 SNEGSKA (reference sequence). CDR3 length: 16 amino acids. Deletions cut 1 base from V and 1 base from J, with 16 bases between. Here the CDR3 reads CSARASGAARNTEAFF. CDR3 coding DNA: TGCAGTGCTAGAGCCTCGGGGGCTGCTCGGAACACTGAAGCTTTCTTT.

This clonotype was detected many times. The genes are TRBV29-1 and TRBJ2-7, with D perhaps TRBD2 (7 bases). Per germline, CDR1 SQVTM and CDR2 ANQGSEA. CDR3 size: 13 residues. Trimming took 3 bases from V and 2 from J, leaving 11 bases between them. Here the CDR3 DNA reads TGCAGCGTTGATCGGGGGGCCCCCTACGAGCAGTACTTC. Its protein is CSVDRGAPYEQYF.

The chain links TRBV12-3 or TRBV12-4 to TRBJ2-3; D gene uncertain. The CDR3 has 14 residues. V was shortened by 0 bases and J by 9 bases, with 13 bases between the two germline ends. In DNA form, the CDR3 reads TGTGCCAGCAGTTTAGCCTCCCCCAAGGACACGCAGTATTTT. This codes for CASSLASPKDTQYF.

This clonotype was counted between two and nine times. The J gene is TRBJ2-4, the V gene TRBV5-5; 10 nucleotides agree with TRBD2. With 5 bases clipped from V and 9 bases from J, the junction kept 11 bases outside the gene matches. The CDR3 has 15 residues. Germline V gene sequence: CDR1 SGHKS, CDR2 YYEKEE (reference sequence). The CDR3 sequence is CASRPASGSIGIQYF. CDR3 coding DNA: TGTGCCAGCAGACCTGCTAGCGGGAGTATCGGCATTCAGTACTTC.

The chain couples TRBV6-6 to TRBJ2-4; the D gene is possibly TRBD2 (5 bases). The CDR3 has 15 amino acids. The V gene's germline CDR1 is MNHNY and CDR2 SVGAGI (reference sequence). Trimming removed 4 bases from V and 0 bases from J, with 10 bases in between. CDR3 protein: CASSSGVKAKNIQYF. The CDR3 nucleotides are TGTGCCAGCAGTTCCGGGGTGAAAGCCAAAAACATTCAGTACTTC.

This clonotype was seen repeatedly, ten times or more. The CDR3 region is CASSNPSGGGTGELFF. The DNA of the CDR3 is TGTGCCAGTAGTAACCCTAGCGGAGGGGGGACCGGGGAGCTGTTTTTT. The V call is TRBV19, the J call TRBJ2-2, with D tentatively TRBD2 (7 bases). V shed 4 bases and J shed 5 bases, with 17 bases lying between them. The CDR3 extends over 16 amino acids. Germline V CDR1 and CDR2: LNHDA, SQIVND (reference sequence).